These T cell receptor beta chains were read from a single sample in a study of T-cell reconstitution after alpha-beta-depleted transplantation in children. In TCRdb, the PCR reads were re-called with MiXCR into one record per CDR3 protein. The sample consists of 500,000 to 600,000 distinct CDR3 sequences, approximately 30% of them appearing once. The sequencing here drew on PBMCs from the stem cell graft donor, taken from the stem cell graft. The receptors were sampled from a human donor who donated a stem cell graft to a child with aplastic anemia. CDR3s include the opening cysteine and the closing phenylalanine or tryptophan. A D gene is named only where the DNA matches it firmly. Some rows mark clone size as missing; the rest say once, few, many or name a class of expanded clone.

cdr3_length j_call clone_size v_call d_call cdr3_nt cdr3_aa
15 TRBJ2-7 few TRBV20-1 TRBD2 TGCAGTGCCGAATCTAGACTAGCCCGTACCTACGAGCAGTACTTC CSAESRLARTYEQYF
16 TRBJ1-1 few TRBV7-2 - TGTGCCAGCAGCCTCAAAGGACGGAAAATGAACACTGAAGCTTTCTTT CASSLKGRKMNTEAFF
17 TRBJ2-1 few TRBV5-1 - TGCGCCAGCACTATATTGGGTGAGGGTCGGGCACTCTTGGAGCAGTTCTTC CASTILGEGRALLEQFF
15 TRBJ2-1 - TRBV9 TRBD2 TGTGCCAGCAGCGTAAGCGGGAATAGATTGAATGAGCAGTTCTTC CASSVSGNRLNEQFF
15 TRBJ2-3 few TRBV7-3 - TGTGCCAGCAGCTCAACAGGGTCTGCTACAGATACGCAGTATTTT CASSSTGSATDTQYF
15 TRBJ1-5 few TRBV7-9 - TGTGCCAGCAGCCCGACCGACGGAAACAATCAGCCCCAGCATTTT CASSPTDGNNQPQHF
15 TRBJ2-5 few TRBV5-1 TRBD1 TGCGCCAGCAGCTCCTCGACAGGGGTGAGAGAGACCCAGTACTTC CASSSSTGVRETQYF
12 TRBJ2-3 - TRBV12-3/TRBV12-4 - TGTGCCAGCAGTCCGCAATTGGGTACGCAGTATTTT CASSPQLGTQYF
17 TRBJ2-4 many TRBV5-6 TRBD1 TGTGCCAGCAGCCCTGGCTTGGGACAGATAGCCAAAAACATTCAGTACTTC CASSPGLGQIAKNIQYF
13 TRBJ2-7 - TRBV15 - TGTGCCACCAGCAGAGACACAGTCAATCCGAGGGACTTC CATSRDTVNPRDF
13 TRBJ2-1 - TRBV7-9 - TGTGCCAGCAGCTTAGATGCTAGCGCCTTGCAGTTCTTC CASSLDASALQFF
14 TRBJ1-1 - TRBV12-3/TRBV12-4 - TGTGCCAGCAGTTTCCCAGGCTCGAGCACTGAAGCTTTCTTT CASSFPGSSTEAFF
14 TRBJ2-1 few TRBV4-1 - TGCGCCAGCGGGGACATAACGGGGGGCAATGAGCAGTTCTTC CASGDITGGNEQFF
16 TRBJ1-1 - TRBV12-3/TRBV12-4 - TGTGCCAGCTTAGACCAGAGCCACGCGTGGGACACTGAAGCTTTCTTT CASLDQSHAWDTEAFF
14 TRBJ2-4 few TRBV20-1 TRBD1 TGCAGTGCTAGGGTTAACAGGGGAATGAACATTCAGTACTTC CSARVNRGMNIQYF
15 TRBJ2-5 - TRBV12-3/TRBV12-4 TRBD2 TGTGCCAGCAGTTCCGAACTGGGACTAGCAGAGACCCAGTACTTC CASSSELGLAETQYF
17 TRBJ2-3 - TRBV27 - TGTGCCAGCAGTCACTACGGCCCGGGCCCAGGCGGAGATACGCAGTATTTT CASSHYGPGPGGDTQYF
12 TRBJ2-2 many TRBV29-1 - TGCAGCGCAGACAAGGACACCGGGGAGCTGTTTTTT CSADKDTGELFF
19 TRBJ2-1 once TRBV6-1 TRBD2 TGTGCCAGCAGCCCTTCTGCGCTAGCGGGCAAATTCAGCTCCGATGAGCAGTTCTTC CASSPSALAGKFSSDEQFF
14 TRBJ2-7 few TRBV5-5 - TGTGCCAGCAGCTTGGAAGGGGCCTCCTACGAGCAGTACTTC CASSLEGASYEQYF
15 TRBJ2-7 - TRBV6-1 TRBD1 TGTGCCAGCAGCTCTATGACAGGGGGAACCTACGAGCAGTACTTC CASSSMTGGTYEQYF
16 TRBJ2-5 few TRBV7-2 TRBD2 TGTGCCAGCAGCTTAAGGTCCGGGGGGTATGGCGAGACCCAGTACTTC CASSLRSGGYGETQYF
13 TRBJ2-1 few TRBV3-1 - TGTGCCAGCAGCCTTCGACAGGCACCGGAGCAGTTCTTC CASSLRQAPEQFF
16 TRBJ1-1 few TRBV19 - TGTGCCAGTAGTATTCCGAGGGGCAGCGCAAACACTGAAGCTTTCTTT CASSIPRGSANTEAFF
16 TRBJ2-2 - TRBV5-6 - TGTGCCAGCAGCTCCGTTTTATTGGCAAACACCGGGGAGCTGTTTTTT CASSSVLLANTGELFF
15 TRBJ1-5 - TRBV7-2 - TGTGCCAGCAGCTTGGGCGGGGTTAGCAATCAGCCCCAGCATTTT CASSLGGVSNQPQHF
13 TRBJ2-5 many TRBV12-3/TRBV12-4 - TGTGCCAGCAGTTTGGGGGCGCGGGAGACCCAGTACTTC CASSLGARETQYF
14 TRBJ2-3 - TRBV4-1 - TGCGCCAGCAGCCAAGATGGGGGGAAAGATACGCAGTATTTT CASSQDGGKDTQYF
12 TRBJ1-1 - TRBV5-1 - TGCGCCAGCAGCGAAGACAGACTTGAAGCTTTCTTT CASSEDRLEAFF
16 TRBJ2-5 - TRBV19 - TGTGCCAGTAGTGGGGCTTGGCGGGCAAGCCAAGAGACCCAGTACTTC CASSGAWRASQETQYF
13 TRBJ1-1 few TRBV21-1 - TGTGCCAGCAGCAAAGCAGAGGGCGCTGAAGCTTTCTTT CASSKAEGAEAFF
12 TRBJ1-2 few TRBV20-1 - TGCAGTGCTAGCAGCCAGGGCTATGGCTACACCTTC CSASSQGYGYTF
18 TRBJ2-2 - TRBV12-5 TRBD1 TGTGCTAGTGGTTTGACCCCCACCGGGACAGGGGGTCCCGGGGAGCTGTTTTTT CASGLTPTGTGGPGELFF
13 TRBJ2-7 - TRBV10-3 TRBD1 TGTGCCAGCCGACAGGGGGGCTCCTACGAGCAGTACTTC CASRQGGSYEQYF
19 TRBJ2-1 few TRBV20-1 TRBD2 TGCAGTGCTATGACTAGCGGGAGGACCGTGGCGAGCTCCTACAATGAGCAGTTCTTC CSAMTSGRTVASSYNEQFF
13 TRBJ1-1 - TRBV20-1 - TGCAGTGCTAGTCTATCCCCGAACACTGAAGCTTTCTTT CSASLSPNTEAFF
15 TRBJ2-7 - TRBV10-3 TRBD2 TGTGCCATCAGTGGAAGAGGACTAGTCGGGGCCGAGCAGTACTTC CAISGRGLVGAEQYF
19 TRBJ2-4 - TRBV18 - TGTGCCAGCTCAACAATTGCGGAAAATCGCCTTTTGGCCAAAAACATTCAGTACTTC CASSTIAENRLLAKNIQYF
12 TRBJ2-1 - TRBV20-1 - TGCAGTGCTAGTCACGGCCTTGGCGAGCAGTTCTTC CSASHGLGEQFF
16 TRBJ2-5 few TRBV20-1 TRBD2 TGCAGTGCTAGACCTTTACTTAGCGGGACAAAAGAGACCCAGTACTTC CSARPLLSGTKETQYF
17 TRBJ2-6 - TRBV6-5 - TGTGCCAGCAGTTACATGAGGGCCAGCTCTGGGGCCAACGTCCTGACTTTC CASSYMRASSGANVLTF
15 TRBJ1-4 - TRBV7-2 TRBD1 TGTGCCAGCAGCTTAGCCGGGACAGTTAATGAAAAACTGTTTTTT CASSLAGTVNEKLFF